This T cell receptor (beta chain) was obtained from a study of blood T cell repertoires in COVID-19. As for the study in general: Donors in the United States, Italy and Spain gave samples during acute or convalescent COVID-19. PBMCs, B-cell-depleted T cells, or T cells were the source of the cDNA or gDNA that made up the material.

The CDR3 is made up of 14 amino acids. In germline, CDR1 is SEHNR, CDR2 FQNEAQ (reference sequence). The V gene lost 8 bases and the J gene lost 6 bases, with 17 bases spanning the gap. As processed by the authors: Amplification from reference gene primers served as the basis for estimated nucleated cell counts. Sequenced by immunoSEQ multiplex PCR; TCRdb stores in-frame clones only, minus some. V and J calls and clone size are copied from that table; D and trimming were computed from the DNA. The table lists a few hundred thousand clones, around 88% of them singletons, with approximately 2% in the top ten. This clone was observed a single time.

The rearrangement joins TRBV7-9 to TRBJ2-1, with D perhaps matching TRBD1 (5 bases). The clonotype comes from a woman in her 30s who had recovered from COVID-19. The sample consisted of peripheral blood. CDR3 sequence reads: CASVGIGASNEQFF. Here the CDR3 DNA reads TGTGCCAGCGTAGGAATAGGGGCTTCCAATGAGCAGTTCTTC.